The source of this T cell receptor (beta chain) is a study of graft-versus-host responses after intestinal transplantation. Overall study context: Those transplanted obtained multivisceral, liver-intestinal, or isolated intestinal grafts. Recipients uniformly received anti-thymocyte globulin induction, followed by tacrolimus and steroids for approximately 3 years.

The repertoire was sequenced with immunoSEQ multiplex PCR; TCRdb's copy has only in-frame clones and lacks some. This sample carries approximately 92,000 clones, about 93% of them seen once, and the ten largest clones take around 5.8%. This CDR3 has 15 amino acids. V was pared by 0 bases and J by 3 bases, with 3 bases of the junction left unmatched. CDR1 is SGDLS, CDR2 YYNGEE, per germline. On this clone: What it binds is not known.

V is TRBV9 and J is TRBJ2-5; 9 positions agree with TRBD2. The sample in question was unstimulated CD8+ T cells sorted from spleen or lymph node cells, obtained before intestinal transplant. The receptor was derived from a human donor who received an intestinal transplant. The CDR3 region is CASSVEGLAEETQYF. CDR3 DNA sequence: TGTGCCAGCAGCGTAGAGGGACTAGCAGAAGAGACCCAGTACTTC.